This passage covers 8 T cell receptor beta chains from one sample sequenced in a study of blood T cell repertoires in COVID-19. Some clones are missing from TCRdb's copy, which holds only in-frame ones; the method was immunoSEQ multiplex PCR. The sample includes under 300,000 clones, 88% of them seen just once. The sample was PBMCs or T cells enriched from blood (not recorded which). These TCRs come from a woman in her 30s who had recovered from COVID-19.

Note on this clone: At the DNA level, this CDR3 is encoded by other sequences in the same sample as well. The chain combines TRBV7-2 with TRBJ2-2; perhaps TRBD1 as D (5 bases). Between the trimmed V and J ends, which lost 5 bases and 6 bases, there was a span of 10 bases. CDR3 length equals 13 residues. CDR1 and CDR2 from the germline V gene are SGHTA and FQGNSA. CDR3 amino acids: CASSPRVAGELFF. The CDR3 DNA reads as TGTGCCAGCAGCCCCAGGGTTGCCGGGGAGCTGTTTTTT.

This rearrangement joins TRBV10-3 to TRBJ2-3, with TRBD1 matching over 10 bases. Germline V gene lookup returns CDR1 ENHRY and CDR2 SYGVKD. This CDR3 is built from 14 residues. V was clipped by 8 bases and J by 6 bases; unmatched bases: 8. CDR3 sequence: CAIGRQGAMDTQYF. CDR3 coding DNA: TGTGCCATCGGCCGACAGGGGGCTATGGATACGCAGTATTTT.

The chain employs TRBV10-3 and TRBJ1-4, with 9 bases aligning to TRBD1. The CDR3 is made up of 15 amino acids. CDR1 ENHRY and CDR2 SYGVKD come from the germline V gene. The ends lost 6 bases at V and 4 bases at J; junction bases unmatched: 6. Written as DNA, the CDR3 is TGTGCCATCAGCCCACAGGGGGCGAGTAATGAAAAACTGTTTTTT. Encoded protein: CAISPQGASNEKLFF.

This rearrangement joins TRBV5-1 to TRBJ1-4; D uncertain. The germline CDR1 and CDR2 sequences are SGHRS and YFSETQ. This CDR3 has 14 residues. V was shortened by 4 bases and J by 4 bases, with 11 bases between the two germline ends. The CDR3 DNA sequence: TGCGCCAGCAGCACGGGAGACGTTAATGAAAAACTGTTTTTT. This translates into CASSTGDVNEKLFF.

The J gene is TRBJ1-3, the V gene TRBV11-2, with D possibly TRBD1 on 5 matching bases. The V end lost 2 bases, the J end lost 3 bases, and 11 bases lay between the germline ends. The germline CDR1 and CDR2 sequences are SGHAT and FQNNGV. The CDR3 covers 15 residues. For the CDR3, the DNA is TGTGCCAGCAGCTTACAGGGTGCTCATGGAAACACCATATATTTT. Translation gives CASSLQGAHGNTIYF.

This chain links TRBV4-1 with TRBJ2-7; D is possibly TRBD2 (5 bases). The length of the CDR3 is 16 residues. Deletions cut 1 base from V and 7 bases from J, with 20 bases between. Germline V gene data show CDR1 as MGHRA and CDR2 as YSYEKL. The CDR3: CASSQVDLVRTGEQYF. CDR3 sequence (DNA): TGCGCCAGCAGCCAAGTTGATTTAGTACGGACTGGGGAGCAGTACTTC.

As regards this clone: The same CDR3 arises from other DNA sequences in this sample as well. CDR3 sequence reads: CASSFDRGEQYF. The CDR3 bases are TGCGCCAGCAGCTTCGACAGGGGCGAGCAGTACTTC. V is TRBV5-1 and J is TRBJ2-7, with TRBD1 matching over 8 bases. This CDR3 contains 12 residues. V was pared by 2 bases and J by 6 bases, with 1 base of the junction left unmatched. The germline V gene has CDR1 SGHRS and CDR2 YFSETQ.

A word on this clone: Other DNA sequences from this sample encode an identical CDR3 as well. V is TRBV6-5 and J is TRBJ1-2; 7 bases align to TRBD1. The CDR3 consists of 13 residues. The germline V gene encodes CDR1 MNHEY and CDR2 SVGAGI. The J segment lost 4 bases and the V segment lost 5 bases, leaving 4 bases of the junction unmatched. CDR3 sequence: CASSPGGGYGYTF. CDR3 in DNA: TGTGCCAGCAGTCCAGGGGGAGGCTATGGCTACACCTTC.